The 31 T cell receptor beta chains below come from one sample, sequenced in a study of control samples from healthy donors and cancer patients. The protocol was immunoSEQ multiplex PCR, while the TCRdb copy is restricted to in-frame clones and leaves out a portion. The sample has about 130,000 clones, 85% to 95% seen once; the top ten hold over 12%. Sample: PBMCs. The source is a man aged 55 to 70 with colorectal cancer.

As concerns this clone: A junction boundary mismatches the germline segment, possibly from a read error. Other DNA sequences within the sample encode an identical CDR3. The rearrangement joins TRBV30 to TRBJ1-2; 9 nucleotides match TRBD1. Germline values: CDR1 GTSNPN, CDR2 SVGIG (reference sequence). This CDR3 spans 15 amino acids. For the CDR3, the DNA is TGTGCTTGGAGTATGCCGGGACAGGGCAAGGATGGCTACACCTTC. Its protein is CAWSMPGQGKDGYTF.

This sequence joins TRBV5-6 and TRBJ1-2; no clear D. CDR3 length: 15 amino acids. With 4 bases removed from V and 0 bases from J, the gap between germline ends came to 13 bases. Per germline, CDR1 SGHDT and CDR2 YYEEEE. This CDR3 reads CASSLILLANYGYTF. The DNA of the CDR3 is TGTGCCAGCAGCCTTATACTGCTAGCTAACTATGGCTACACCTTC.

The gene calls are TRBV19 and TRBJ2-6, with 12 bases fitting TRBD1. V shed 5 bases and J 2 bases; nucleotides not matched to a gene: 10. The CDR3 has 19 residues. Germline lookup yields CDR1 LNHDA and CDR2 SQIVND (reference sequence). CDR3 nucleotides: TGTGCCAGTAGTCCCCAAAAGGGGACAGGGGGCACTGGGGCCAACGTCCTGACTTTC. This gives the protein CASSPQKGTGGTGANVLTF.

V gene TRBV3-1 (or the pseudogene TRBV3-2) combines with J gene TRBJ1-2; D perhaps matches TRBD1 (5 bases). The V end lost 0 bases, the J end lost 5 bases, and 10 bases lay between the germline ends. Per germline, CDR1 LGHDT and CDR2 YNNKEL (reference sequence). This CDR3 region has 14 residues. CDR3 region: CASSQDLGGYGYTF. The DNA for the CDR3 is TGTGCCAGCAGCCAAGACTTGGGGGGTTATGGCTACACCTTC.

The chain joins TRBV11-2 to TRBJ2-7; tentatively, D is TRBD1 (6 bases). The CDR3 extends over 16 amino acids. Trimming took 3 bases from V and 2 from J, leaving 17 bases between them. Germline-derived CDR1 and CDR2 are SGHAT and FQNNGV. CDR3 coding DNA: TGTGCCAGCAGCTTGACATCCGGGACACCAACCTACGAGCAGTACTTC. It translates to CASSLTSGTPTYEQYF.

The rearrangement joins TRBV6-5 to TRBJ2-1; TRBD1 matches at 9 bases. This CDR3 is built from 15 residues. V was pared by 6 bases and J by 2 bases, with 5 bases of the junction left unmatched. Germline lookup yields CDR1 MNHEY and CDR2 SVGAGI. The CDR3, as DNA: TGTGCCAGCAGCCCGGACAGGGGTGCCTACAATGAGCAGTTCTTC. Encoded protein: CASSPDRGAYNEQFF.

The rearrangement links TRBV3-1 (or the pseudogene TRBV3-2) to TRBJ2-5; D might be TRBD2 (6 bases). The CDR3 is 15 residues long. CDR1 and CDR2 from the germline V gene are LGHDT and YNNKEL (reference sequence). V lost 2 bases and J 3 bases, leaving 13 bases between the germline ends. CDR3 bases: TGTGCCAGCAGCCAATATCGAGGAGGGGAAGAGACCCAGTACTTC. This encodes CASSQYRGGEETQYF.

V usage is TRBV18 and J usage is TRBJ2-5; 9 nucleotides align to TRBD1. CDR1 and CDR2 from the germline V gene are KGHSH and LQKENI. The V and J ends lost 3 bases and 2 bases, in that order; junction bases with no gene match: 4. The CDR3 is 15 residues long. CDR3 in amino acids: CASSPPTGGQETQYF. CDR3 coding DNA: TGTGCCAGCTCACCGCCGACAGGGGGGCAAGAGACCCAGTACTTC.

The V gene is TRBV2, the J gene TRBJ1-4; no clear D. With 3 bases removed from V and 7 bases from J, the gap between germline ends came to 15 bases. Germline CDR1 is SNHLY and CDR2 is FYNNEI. The CDR3 length is 15 residues. Written as DNA, the CDR3 is TGTGCCAGCAGTGATGAGGGTTTATTCAGTGAAAAACTGTTTTTT. Translated: CASSDEGLFSEKLFF. Variable domain in full (rest from reference TRBV2 and TRBJ1-4): EPEVTQTPSHQVTQMGQEVILRCVPISNHLYFYWYRQILGQKVEFLVSFYNNEISEKSEIFDDQFSVERPDGSNFTLKIRSTKLEDSAMYFCASSDEGLFSEKLFFGSGTQLSVL.

The chain combines TRBV19 with TRBJ1-5; TRBD1 agrees at 7 bases. Trimming removed 5 bases from V and 2 bases from J; junction bases left unmatched: 6. The CDR3 is made up of 15 amino acids. CDR1 and CDR2 (germline): LNHDA, SQIVND (reference sequence). Written as DNA, the CDR3 is TGTGCCAGTAGTGGGGGGCAGGGGGGCAATCAGCCCCAGCATTTT. Translation gives CASSGGQGGNQPQHF.

This chain uses TRBV11-3 with TRBJ2-7, with D possibly TRBD1 on 5 matching bases. The CDR3 runs to 15 residues. Trimming took off 1 base at V and 0 bases at J, with 10 bases between the two ends. The germline CDR1 and CDR2 sequences are SGHNT and YENEEA. The CDR3 nucleotides read TGTGCCAGCAGCTTAGGCCAGGGCACCTCCTACGAGCAGTACTTC. It codes for CASSLGQGTSYEQYF.

The V gene is TRBV25-1, the J gene TRBJ2-3; tentative D call: TRBD2 (5 bases). The CDR3 is 18 amino acids. CDR1 and CDR2 (germline): MGHDK, SYGVNS. Deletions cut 4 bases from V and 3 bases from J, with 23 bases between. CDR3 in amino acids: CASSGLGIRGLSTDTQYF. As DNA, the CDR3 is TGTGCCAGCAGTGGTCTTGGTATCCGGGGATTGAGTACAGATACGCAGTATTTT.

The chain links TRBV18 to TRBJ2-7; D might be TRBD1 or TRBD2, each matching 5 bases. Germline loops: CDR1 KGHSH, CDR2 LQKENI. V was pared by 5 bases and J by 0 bases, with 11 bases between. The CDR3 loop spans 14 amino acids. The DNA for the CDR3 is TGTGCCAGCTCAACCGGGACCGTCTCCTACGAGCAGTACTTC. Protein sequence: CASSTGTVSYEQYF.

The chain carries TRBV27 and TRBJ1-5, with D unresolved. The ends were cut back, 5 bases at V and 1 base at J, with 12 bases in the middle. Germline V CDR1 and CDR2: MNHEY, SMNVEV (reference sequence). The CDR3 extends over 15 amino acids. CDR3 in DNA: TGTGCCAGCAGTCCTCGGACGGAAAGCAATCAGCCCCAGCATTTT. Its translation: CASSPRTESNQPQHF.

The chain is built from TRBV5-4 and TRBJ1-1; maybe TRBD1 (5 bases). V was clipped by 0 bases and J by 4 bases, with 13 bases between them. In germline, CDR1 is SGHNT, CDR2 YYREEE (reference sequence). The CDR3 is 15 amino acids. In DNA form, the CDR3 reads TGTGCCAGCAGCTTGGCCGCCGAGGGGCGCACTGAAGCTTTCTTT. The encoded protein is CASSLAAEGRTEAFF.

Regarding this clone: At one of its ends the junction is not consistent with the germline gene, which may arise from a read error. This chain uses TRBV6-5 with TRBJ2-2; no reliable D call. Germline values: CDR1 MNHEY, CDR2 SVGAGI. This CDR3 is 12 amino acids long. The CDR3 spells CAGSYGLGELFF. CDR3 nucleotide sequence: TGTGCCGGCAGTTACGGCCTCGGGGAGCTGTTTTTT.

This sequence joins TRBV21-1 and TRBJ2-7; the table names TRBD1, a call not compared with the DNA. TRBV21-1 is a recognized pseudogene. This CDR3 is 15 amino acids long. The CDR3 region has the DNA TGTGCCAGCAGAAAAAGGATCAGGGAAGGCGCCGAGCAGTACTTC. Protein product: CASRKRIREGAEQYF.

Only one count was recorded for this clone. The chain links TRBV20-1 to TRBJ1-1; weak D call: TRBD1 (6 bases). V dropped 3 bases and J dropped 3 bases, with 17 bases sitting between them. The CDR3 sequence is 15 residues long. Germline V gene data show CDR1 as DFQATT and CDR2 as SNEGSKA (reference sequence). The DNA for the CDR3 is TGCAGTGCTAGTAGAGGGGGGCCAGGGGACACTGAAGCTTTCTTT. Protein sequence: CSASRGGPGDTEAFF.

The chain links TRBV12-5 to TRBJ2-7; D uncertain. CDR1 is LGHNT and CDR2 is FRNRAP in the germline V gene. The CDR3 extends over 12 amino acids. V gave up 4 bases and J gave up 4 bases, with 8 bases separating them. CDR3 DNA: TGTGCTAGTGGTTCCCTACCTTACGAGCAGTACTTC. It codes for CASGSLPYEQYF.

The rearrangement uses TRBV4-3 and TRBJ2-5, with TRBD1 matching over 9 bases. Germline lookup yields CDR1 LGHNA and CDR2 YSLEER. The CDR3 has 16 amino acids. The V and J ends lost 4 bases and 5 bases, in that order; junction bases with no gene match: 11. CDR3 in amino acids: CASSRVAGTGWETQYF. For the CDR3, the DNA is TGCGCCAGCAGCCGAGTCGCCGGGACAGGGTGGGAGACCCAGTACTTC.

With regard to this clone: The sample carries other DNA sequences with the same CDR3. The chain links TRBV4-1 to TRBJ2-5; TRBD2 might be the D (6 bases). In germline, CDR1 is MGHRA, CDR2 YSYEKL. Trimming cost V 3 bases and J 2 bases, with 13 bases left between them. CDR3 size: 15 residues. CDR3 bases: TGCGCCAGCAGCCAGGCCGGGACTCCTCAAGAGACCCAGTACTTC. Amino acid sequence: CASSQAGTPQETQYF.

CDR3 in amino acids: CASSLQRGGTEAFF. CDR3 in DNA: TGTGCCAGCTCACTACAGCGGGGTGGAACTGAAGCTTTCTTT. The genes are TRBV18 and TRBJ1-1; D gene ambiguous. The CDR3 sequence is 14 residues long. Germline V gene sequence: CDR1 KGHSH, CDR2 LQKENI. V was trimmed by 4 bases and J by 5 bases, leaving 14 bases between them.

The chain uses TRBV18 and TRBJ2-5; the D is unclear. V dropped 0 bases and J dropped 5 bases, with 16 bases sitting between them. The CDR3 loop spans 16 amino acids. CDR1 KGHSH and CDR2 LQKENI come from the germline V gene. The CDR3 is CASSPPRNSYAETQYF. The CDR3 nucleotides are TGTGCCAGCTCACCACCGAGGAATAGCTATGCGGAGACCCAGTACTTC.

V is TRBV4-1 and J is TRBJ1-1, with D unresolved. The CDR3 covers 17 residues. The V end was cut by 0 bases, the J end by 0 bases, with 14 bases between. CDR1 MGHRA and CDR2 YSYEKL come from the germline V gene. The CDR3 DNA is TGCGCCAGCAGCCAAGATCGAGCGAACTCCGTGAACACTGAAGCTTTCTTT. Its translation: CASSQDRANSVNTEAFF.

V usage is TRBV1 and J usage is TRBJ1-1; TRBD1 reflects the table's D call only, with no check against the DNA. TRBV1 is reported as a pseudogene. This CDR3 spans 11 amino acids. This CDR3 reads CTSSHTGRAFF. In DNA form, the CDR3 reads TGCACCAGCAGCCACACAGGGAGAGCTTTCTTT.

The chain links TRBV15 to TRBJ1-6; 7 nucleotides line up with TRBD1. The J segment lost 7 bases and the V segment lost 0 bases, leaving 3 bases of the junction unmatched. The CDR3 runs to 15 residues. Germline V gene lookup returns CDR1 LNHNV and CDR2 YYDKDF (reference sequence). The CDR3 loop is CATSRDPTGNSPLHF. CDR3 DNA: TGTGCCACCAGCAGAGACCCGACAGGGAATTCACCCCTCCACTTT.

The CDR3 DNA reads TGTGCCAGCATGTCACAGGGAGGGGCCGGGGAGCTGTTTTTT. This encodes CASMSQGGAGELFF. This chain connects TRBV5-6 to TRBJ2-2, with D possibly being TRBD2 (7 bases). The CDR3 runs 14 residues. The germline CDR1 and CDR2 sequences are SGHDT and YYEEEE. V gave up 6 bases and J gave up 6 bases, with 15 bases separating them.

The rearrangement links TRBV7-9 to TRBJ1-2; D ambiguous. Germline loops: CDR1 SEHNR, CDR2 FQNEAQ (reference sequence). The CDR3 has 15 amino acids. V dropped 5 bases and J dropped 2 bases, with 15 bases sitting between them. The CDR3 protein is CASSLGTSPNYGYTF. Here the CDR3 DNA reads TGTGCCAGCAGCCTCGGAACCAGCCCGAACTATGGCTACACCTTC.

The rearrangement uses TRBV19 and TRBJ1-6, with D uncertain. Germline CDR1 reads LNHDA; CDR2 reads SQIVND (reference sequence). The length of the CDR3 is 13 residues. V was pared by 8 bases and J by 10 bases, with 15 bases between. In nucleotides, the CDR3 is TGTGCCAGTTTGTCTGTCATCGGATCACCCCTCCACTTT. It is translated as CASLSVIGSPLHF.

The rearrangement links TRBV23-1 to TRBJ2-6, with D perhaps TRBD1 (6 bases). TRBV23-1 counts as an open reading frame of uncertain function. The CDR3 covers 19 residues. Trimming shortened V by 0 bases and J by 4 bases, and 19 bases separated the two germline ends. CDR3 sequence reads: CASSQSTQGPLRGANVLTF. The CDR3 DNA follows: TGCGCCAGCAGTCAATCGACCCAGGGGCCCCTTCGGGGGGCCAACGTCCTGACTTTC.

V gene TRBV4-1 combines with J gene TRBJ2-6, with D uncertain. The CDR3 has 16 residues. The ends were cut back, 3 bases at V and 0 bases at J, with 9 bases in the middle. Germline loops: CDR1 MGHRA, CDR2 YSYEKL. This chain's CDR3 is CASSQPDGSGANVLTF. The CDR3 coding sequence is TGCGCCAGCAGCCAGCCCGACGGCTCTGGGGCCAACGTCCTGACTTTC.